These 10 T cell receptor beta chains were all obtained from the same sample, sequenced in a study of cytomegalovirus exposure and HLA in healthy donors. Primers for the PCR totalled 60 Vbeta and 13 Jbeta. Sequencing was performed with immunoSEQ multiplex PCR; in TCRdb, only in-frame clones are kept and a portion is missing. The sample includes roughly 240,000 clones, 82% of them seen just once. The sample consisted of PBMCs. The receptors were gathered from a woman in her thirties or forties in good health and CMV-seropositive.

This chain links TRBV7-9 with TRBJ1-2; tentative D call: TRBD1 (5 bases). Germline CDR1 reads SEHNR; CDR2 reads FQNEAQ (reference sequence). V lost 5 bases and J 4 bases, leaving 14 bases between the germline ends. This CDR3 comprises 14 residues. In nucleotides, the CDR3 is TGTGCCAGCAGCCCTTCGACAGCCTTCTATGGCTACACCTTC. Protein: CASSPSTAFYGYTF.

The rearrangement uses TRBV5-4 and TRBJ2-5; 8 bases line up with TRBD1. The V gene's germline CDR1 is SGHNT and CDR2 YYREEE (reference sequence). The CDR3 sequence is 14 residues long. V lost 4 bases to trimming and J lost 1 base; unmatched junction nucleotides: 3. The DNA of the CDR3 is TGTGCCAGCAGCCCGGGACAGGTCCAAGAGACCCAGTACTTC. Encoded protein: CASSPGQVQETQYF.

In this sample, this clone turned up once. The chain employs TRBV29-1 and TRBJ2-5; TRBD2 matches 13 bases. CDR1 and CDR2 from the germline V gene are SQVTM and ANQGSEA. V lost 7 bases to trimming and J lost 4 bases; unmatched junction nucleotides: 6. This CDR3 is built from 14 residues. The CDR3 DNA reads TGCAGCGCCGGGACTAGCGGGGCGGCAGAGACCCAGTACTTC. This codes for CSAGTSGAAETQYF. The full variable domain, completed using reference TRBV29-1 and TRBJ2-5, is SAVISQKPSRDICQRGTSLTIQCQVDSQVTMMFWYRQQPGQSLTLIATANQGSEATYESGFVIDKFPISRPNLTFSTLTVSNMSPEDSSIYLCSAGTSGAAETQYFGPGTRLLVL.

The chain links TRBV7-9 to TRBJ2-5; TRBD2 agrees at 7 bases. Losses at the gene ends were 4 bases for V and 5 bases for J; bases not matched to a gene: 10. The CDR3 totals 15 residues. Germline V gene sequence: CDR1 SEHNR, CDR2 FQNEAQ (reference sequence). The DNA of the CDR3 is TGTGCCAGCAGCTCCGAGAGCGGGGACGGGGAGACCCAGTACTTC. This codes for CASSSESGDGETQYF.

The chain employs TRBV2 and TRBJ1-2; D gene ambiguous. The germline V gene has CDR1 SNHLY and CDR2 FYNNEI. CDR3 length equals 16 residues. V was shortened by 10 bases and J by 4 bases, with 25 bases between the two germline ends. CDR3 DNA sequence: TGTGCCATCGTGGACTCGGCCAGCCACCCAACCTATGGCTACACCTTC. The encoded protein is CAIVDSASHPTYGYTF.

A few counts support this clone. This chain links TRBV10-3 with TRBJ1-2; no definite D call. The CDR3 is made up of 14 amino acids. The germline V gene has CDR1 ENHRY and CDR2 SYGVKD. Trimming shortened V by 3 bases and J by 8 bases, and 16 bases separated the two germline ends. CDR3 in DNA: TGTGCCATCAGTGAAAGGCAAGGAGTGGAAGGCTACACCTTC. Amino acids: CAISERQGVEGYTF.

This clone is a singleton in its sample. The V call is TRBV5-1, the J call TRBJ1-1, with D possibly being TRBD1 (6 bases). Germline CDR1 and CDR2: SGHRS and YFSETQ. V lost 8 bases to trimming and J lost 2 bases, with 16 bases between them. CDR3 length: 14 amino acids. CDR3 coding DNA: TGCGCCAGTAAAATCCCAGGGGAAAACACTGAAGCTTTCTTT. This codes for CASKIPGENTEAFF.

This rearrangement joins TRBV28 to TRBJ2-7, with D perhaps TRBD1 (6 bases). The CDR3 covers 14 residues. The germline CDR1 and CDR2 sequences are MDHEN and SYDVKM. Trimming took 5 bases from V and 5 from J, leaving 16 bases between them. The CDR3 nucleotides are TGTGCCAGCAGTAAACGAATACAGGGTAACGAGCAGTACTTC. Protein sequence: CASSKRIQGNEQYF.

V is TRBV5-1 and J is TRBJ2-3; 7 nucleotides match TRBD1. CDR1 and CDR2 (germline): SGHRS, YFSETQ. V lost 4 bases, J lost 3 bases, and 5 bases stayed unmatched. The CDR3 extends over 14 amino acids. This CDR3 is CASSRDRWTDTQYF. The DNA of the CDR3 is TGCGCCAGCAGCCGGGACAGATGGACAGATACGCAGTATTTT.

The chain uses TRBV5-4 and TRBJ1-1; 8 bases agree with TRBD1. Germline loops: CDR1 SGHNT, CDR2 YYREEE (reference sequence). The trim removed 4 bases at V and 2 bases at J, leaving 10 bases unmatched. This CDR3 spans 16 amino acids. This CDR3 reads CASSPRGRFPNTEAFF. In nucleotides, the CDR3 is TGTGCCAGCAGCCCCAGGGGGCGATTCCCAAACACTGAAGCTTTCTTT. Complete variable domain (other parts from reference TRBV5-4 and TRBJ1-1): ETGVTQSPTHLIKTRGQQVTLRCSSQSGHNTVSWYQQALGQGPQFIFQYYREEENGRGNFPPRFSGLQFPNYSSELNVNALELDDSALYLCASSPRGRFPNTEAFFGQGTRLTVV.